The 28 T cell receptor beta chains below were found in one sample sequenced in a study of vaccination effects on CD4 cells after COVID-19 (dated by TCRdb to the early 2020s). After approximately eleven days of culture, CD4+ T cells were isolated with the EasySep CD4+ T cell isolation kit. Each participant received two doses of an mRNA SARS-CoV-2 vaccine, either BNT162b2 or mRNA-1273. No cognate antigen is known for these TCRs. Library preparation employed the immunoSEQ multiplex PCR assay. TCRdb carries this immuneACCESS record with in-frame sequences only. Its versions omit some clonotypes, under half of them owing to an unresolved V gene in the studies checked, with the rest unexplained. This sample comprises about 57,000 clones, approximately 81% of them detected only once. Together, the top ten hold 3.5% to 5% of the sample. The starting material was CD4+ T cells from PBMCs cultured without peptide, obtained after COVID-19 vaccination. All receptors derive from a human donor who received a COVID-19 vaccine.

The V call is TRBV6-5, the J call TRBJ2-7; 7 positions match TRBD2. J was trimmed by 7 bases and V by 0 bases; bases with no gene match: 6. This CDR3 contains 14 residues. Germline CDR1 reads MNHEY; CDR2 reads SVGAGI. The CDR3 nucleotides read TGTGCCAGCAGTTACTCGGGGGGGTTACGAGAGCAGTACTTC. Protein product: CASSYSGGLREQYF.

This rearrangement joins TRBV3-1 (or the pseudogene TRBV3-2) to TRBJ1-1; D uncertain. The CDR3 length is 13 residues. Trimming cost V 0 bases and J 7 bases, with 9 bases left between them. The germline gives CDR1 LGHDT, CDR2 YNNKEL (reference sequence). As DNA, the CDR3 is TGTGCCAGCAGCCAAGAGTATAGGAGTGAAGCTTTCTTT. Translated: CASSQEYRSEAFF.

The CDR3 region has the DNA TGTGCCAGTACACGGGGAAGGAGAAGGACTGAAGCTTTCTTT. Its translation is CASTRGRRRTEAFF. The chain has TRBV19 and TRBJ1-1; D is uncertain. V was clipped by 7 bases and J by 5 bases, with 17 bases between them. The germline V gene encodes CDR1 LNHDA and CDR2 SQIVND (reference sequence). The CDR3 extends over 14 amino acids.

This clone has just a few counts. The chain recombines TRBV7-8 with TRBJ1-1, with 9 bases aligning to TRBD1. From germline, CDR1 is SGHVS and CDR2 FQNEAQ. After removal of 5 bases from V and 1 base from J, the junction contained 2 bases not matched to a gene. The CDR3 loop spans 14 amino acids. The CDR3, as DNA: TGTGCCAGCAGCCAGGGACAGGGGAACACTGAAGCTTTCTTT. Protein: CASSQGQGNTEAFF.

J is TRBJ1-5 and V is TRBV10-3; 7 bases align to TRBD1. This CDR3 has 14 residues. CDR1 is ENHRY, CDR2 SYGVKD, per germline. Unmatched junction bases numbered 6, after V lost 5 bases and J lost 5 bases. The CDR3 region is CAISKAQGDQPQHF. The CDR3 bases are TGTGCCATCAGTAAAGCTCAGGGGGATCAGCCCCAGCATTTT.

The chain joins TRBV15 to TRBJ1-3; D ambiguous. The CDR3 sequence is 16 residues long. Germline V gene data show CDR1 as LNHNV and CDR2 as YYDKDF (reference sequence). Deletions cut 0 bases from V and 1 base from J, with 10 bases between. The CDR3 DNA reads TGTGCCACCAGCAGAGACTCAGTTCGATCTGGAAACACCATATATTTT. Its protein product is CATSRDSVRSGNTIYF.

The chain carries TRBV7-8 and TRBJ1-2, with D possibly TRBD1 on 5 matching bases. From germline, CDR1 is SGHVS and CDR2 FQNEAQ. V gave up 5 bases and J gave up 4 bases, with 23 bases separating them. The CDR3 has 17 amino acids. CDR3 nucleotides: TGTGCCAGCAGCCTCAGTCGGGGCCGGAGCCTTGTCTATGGCTACACCTTC. The encoded protein is CASSLSRGRSLVYGYTF.

This chain links TRBV6-6 with TRBJ1-3; D unresolved. CDR1 is MNHNY, CDR2 SVGAGI, per germline (reference sequence). The CDR3 sequence is 15 residues long. Trimming cost V 5 bases and J 1 base, with 12 bases left between them. This CDR3 reads CASSPGTGSGNTIYF. The CDR3 bases are TGTGCCAGCAGTCCTGGAACCGGGTCTGGAAACACCATATATTTT.

The V and J genes are TRBV29-1 and TRBJ1-1; 9 bases agree with TRBD1. J lost 5 bases, V lost 6 bases, and 7 bases had no gene match. The CDR3 spans 13 residues. The germline V gene encodes CDR1 SQVTM and CDR2 ANQGSEA. CDR3 residues: CSVQGAGGTEAFF. CDR3 in DNA: TGCAGCGTACAGGGGGCAGGAGGAACTGAAGCTTTCTTT.

This chain joins TRBV5-1 and TRBJ2-3; no definite D call. The CDR3 spans 15 residues. Per the germline V gene, CDR1 is SGHRS and CDR2 is YFSETQ. V was cut by 1 base and J by 5 bases, with 14 bases left in between. CDR3 DNA: TGCGCCAGCAGCTTGAACAGCCCCATGGTAGATACGCAGTATTTT. Its protein product is CASSLNSPMVDTQYF. The variable domain in full, completed from reference TRBV5-1 and TRBJ2-3, reads KAGVTQTPRYLIKTRGQQVTLSCSPISGHRSVSWYQQTPGQGLQFLFEYFSETQRNKGNFPGRFSGRQFSNSRSEMNVSTLELGDSALYLCASSLNSPMVDTQYFGPGTRLTVL.

This clone has a single count. J is TRBJ2-5 and V is TRBV19, with a possible D match to TRBD1 (5 bases). Trimming pared 7 bases from V and 5 bases from J, leaving 17 bases between. This CDR3 spans 14 amino acids. The V gene's germline CDR1 is LNHDA and CDR2 SQIVND (reference sequence). This chain's CDR3 is CASTPGTKGETQYF. The CDR3, as DNA: TGTGCCAGTACGCCGGGCACAAAGGGGGAGACCCAGTACTTC. The whole variable domain, filled in from reference TRBV19 and TRBJ2-5, reads DGGITQSPKYLFRKEGQNVTLSCEQNLNHDAMYWYRQDPGQGLRLIYYSQIVNDFQKGDIAEGYSVSREKKESFPLTVTSAQKNPTAFYLCASTPGTKGETQYFGPGTRLLVL.

The sample holds one count of this clone. This chain links TRBV6-6 with TRBJ2-1, with D perhaps matching TRBD1 or TRBD2 (5 bases each). V shed 0 bases and J shed 13 bases, with 13 bases lying between them. The CDR3 has 13 amino acids. Germline V lookup: CDR1 MNHNY, CDR2 SVGAGI (reference sequence). In DNA form, the CDR3 reads TGTGCCAGCAGTTACTCACTCGAGAGGGGCCAGTTCTTC. Its protein is CASSYSLERGQFF.

The gene calls are TRBV11-3 and TRBJ2-1, with a weak D call TRBD1 (5 bases). CDR3 length: 13 residues. V lost 5 bases and J 1 base, leaving 6 bases between the germline ends. Germline values: CDR1 SGHNT, CDR2 YENEEA. The DNA of the CDR3 is TGTGCCAGCAGCCCAGGGTCCTACAATGAGCAGTTCTTC. It encodes CASSPGSYNEQFF.

This chain's CDR3 is CAWSGTPLFF. Written as DNA, the CDR3 is TGTGCCTGGTCTGGGACACCCCTTTTCTTT. The chain has TRBV30 and TRBJ1-1; D is possibly TRBD1 (6 bases). V was pared by 5 bases and J by 13 bases, with 14 bases between. CDR3 length: 10 amino acids. The germline CDR1 and CDR2 sequences are GTSNPN and SVGIG (reference sequence).

Only a few counts were recorded for this clone. The chain combines TRBV27 with TRBJ2-1; tentative D call: TRBD2 (6 bases). V dropped 6 bases and J dropped 4 bases, with 16 bases sitting between them. CDR1 MNHEY and CDR2 SMNVEV come from the germline V gene (reference sequence). The CDR3 totals 15 residues. Written as DNA, the CDR3 is TGTGCCAGCAGGTTCGGAGGGCCGGGTTACAATGAGCAGTTCTTC. This translates into CASRFGGPGYNEQFF.

The chain joins TRBV4-1 to TRBJ1-1, with D perhaps matching TRBD1 (6 bases). The V gene lost 3 bases and the J gene lost 8 bases, with 19 bases spanning the gap. This CDR3 contains 15 residues. Germline V CDR1 and CDR2: MGHRA, YSYEKL. The CDR3 protein is CASSQPRRGAREAFF. The CDR3 nucleotides read TGCGCCAGCAGCCAGCCTCGGCGGGGGGCGAGGGAAGCTTTCTTT.

The chain employs TRBV28 and TRBJ1-6, with D perhaps matching TRBD1 (6 bases). The CDR3 runs 14 residues. Per the germline V gene, CDR1 is MDHEN and CDR2 is SYDVKM. Trimming left V 2 bases short and J 10 bases short, with 12 bases between. CDR3: CASSLPGGWSPLHF. The CDR3 DNA reads as TGTGCCAGCAGTTTACCGGGGGGCTGGTCACCCCTCCACTTT.

The chain joins TRBV6-5 to TRBJ1-3; 7 nucleotides align to TRBD1. The J segment lost 1 base and the V segment lost 4 bases, leaving 4 bases of the junction unmatched. This CDR3 region has 15 residues. The germline V gene encodes CDR1 MNHEY and CDR2 SVGAGI. Here the CDR3 reads CASSFEGASGNTIYF. Written as DNA, the CDR3 is TGTGCCAGCAGTTTTGAGGGGGCTTCTGGAAACACCATATATTTT.

The chain has TRBV27 and TRBJ1-2; the D is unclear. The CDR3 covers 13 residues. The germline CDR1 and CDR2 sequences are MNHEY and SMNVEV (reference sequence). Trimming took 8 bases from V and 8 from J, leaving 18 bases between them. CDR3 region: CASRQNTLVGYTF. The CDR3 DNA is TGTGCCAGCCGCCAGAACACATTGGTCGGCTACACCTTC.

This rearrangement joins TRBV7-9 to TRBJ2-7, with TRBD1 matching 10 bases. Germline V gene lookup returns CDR1 SEHNR and CDR2 FQNEAQ (reference sequence). V lost 5 bases, J lost 5 bases, and 3 bases stayed unmatched. The CDR3 extends over 13 amino acids. CDR3 in DNA: TGTGCCAGCAGCCGGGACAGGGGAAACGAGCAGTACTTC. Protein product: CASSRDRGNEQYF.

This chain connects TRBV30 to TRBJ2-1; 9 bases align to TRBD2. The CDR3 contains 14 residues. V shed 5 bases and J 2 bases; nucleotides not matched to a gene: 4. Germline CDR1 reads GTSNPN; CDR2 reads SVGIG (reference sequence). CDR3 sequence (DNA): TGTGCCTGGTCGGCGGGAGGGACCTACAATGAGCAGTTCTTC. Residues: CAWSAGGTYNEQFF.

This clone was picked up a small number of times. The chain has TRBV4-1 and TRBJ1-4; no clear D. The germline V gene has CDR1 MGHRA and CDR2 YSYEKL. CDR3 length: 13 residues. V lost 0 bases and J lost 7, with 6 bases in between. CDR3 DNA: TGCGCCAGCAGCCAAGATTGGGGTGAAAAACTGTTTTTT. It is translated as CASSQDWGEKLFF.

The chain combines TRBV5-8 with TRBJ1-2; 8 bases align to TRBD1. This CDR3 has 14 amino acids. Per germline, CDR1 SGHTS and CDR2 YDEGEE. V lost 4 bases to trimming and J lost 4 bases; unmatched junction nucleotides: 6. In DNA form, the CDR3 reads TGTGCCAGCAGCGATCGACAGGGGACCTATGGCTACACCTTC. It is translated as CASSDRQGTYGYTF.

This clone appeared a few times. The chain combines TRBV19 with TRBJ1-5; 10 nucleotides line up with TRBD1. Germline-derived CDR1 and CDR2 are LNHDA and SQIVND (reference sequence). Germline trimming cut 6 bases from V and 2 bases from J; bases unmatched to any gene: 4. This CDR3 comprises 15 residues. The CDR3 DNA reads TGTGCCAGTAGCCCCGGGACAGGGGGCAATCAGCCCCAGCATTTT. Its translation: CASSPGTGGNQPQHF.

This chain uses TRBV20-1 with TRBJ2-1; D not resolved. V was pared by 6 bases and J by 9 bases, with 12 bases between. The CDR3 loop spans 11 amino acids. The V gene's germline CDR1 is DFQATT and CDR2 SNEGSKA (reference sequence). The CDR3: CSAAPTGEQFF. Written as DNA, the CDR3 is TGCAGTGCCGCCCCGACCGGTGAGCAGTTCTTC.

This chain links TRBV2 with TRBJ2-7; D possibly corresponds to TRBD2 (6 bases). The germline CDR1 and CDR2 sequences are SNHLY and FYNNEI. V was pared by 1 base and J by 6 bases, with 16 bases between. CDR3 size: 15 residues. The CDR3 DNA reads as TGTGCCAGCAGTGAAGTCAGTCAGGGACTGGGCGAGCAGTACTTC. Protein sequence: CASSEVSQGLGEQYF.

The V and J genes are TRBV6-2 or TRBV6-3 and TRBJ2-7, with a weak D call TRBD1 (7 bases). From germline, CDR1 is MNHEY and CDR2 SVGEGT. V lost 2 bases to trimming and J lost 4 bases, with 21 bases between them. The CDR3 has 17 amino acids. The CDR3 region is CASSYPLSQGGVYEQYF. The CDR3 region has the DNA TGTGCCAGCAGTTACCCCCTCAGCCAGGGGGGCGTTTACGAGCAGTACTTC.

The genes are TRBV3-1 (or the pseudogene TRBV3-2) and TRBJ1-2; D remains unclear. V lost 1 base to trimming and J lost 4 bases, with 7 bases between them. This CDR3 has 13 amino acids. Per germline, CDR1 LGHDT and CDR2 YNNKEL (reference sequence). This CDR3 is CASSQVGSYGYTF. In DNA, the CDR3 is TGTGCCAGCAGCCAAGTGGGGAGCTATGGCTACACCTTC.